Below, 32 T cell receptor beta chains from the same sample are listed, as sequenced in a study of blood T cell repertoires in COVID-19 (dated by TCRdb to 2018 to 2020). Receptor amplification or capture employed the immunoSEQ multiplex PCR assay. The table was pulled from immuneACCESS by TCRdb, which kept in-frame rearrangements only. Such tables lose some clones; where checked, under half of the loss comes from unresolved V genes, and the rest has no known cause. Here the sample has tens of thousands of clones; 91% occur a single time. The top ten hold about 2.9% of the sample. The specimen was peripheral blood. Receptors were obtained from a woman in her 70s with active COVID-19.

Notes on this clone: An end of the junction differs from the germline gene, which may be a read error. CDR3 in amino acids: CASSPIEGGNIQYF. The CDR3, as DNA: TGTGCTAGCAGCCCGATAGAGGGGGGGAACATTCAGTACTTC. The chain joins TRBV7-7 to TRBJ2-4; D possibly corresponds to TRBD2 (7 bases). The CDR3 is 14 residues long. Per the germline V gene, CDR1 is SSHAT and CDR2 is FNYEAQ (reference sequence). Complete variable domain (other parts from reference TRBV7-7 and TRBJ2-4): GAGVSQSPRYKVTKRGQDVTLRCDPISSHATLYWYQQALGQGPEFLTYFNYEAQPDKSGLPSDRFSAERPEGSISTLTIQRTEQRDSAMYRCASSPIEGGNIQYFGAGTRLSVL.

The gene calls are TRBV29-1 and TRBJ2-2, with D maybe TRBD2 (5 bases). V gave up 4 bases and J gave up 7 bases, with 16 bases separating them. This CDR3 region has 14 residues. The germline gives CDR1 SQVTM, CDR2 ANQGSEA. CDR3 DNA sequence: TGCAGCGTTGCGAGGGCATCAACGGGCGGGGAGCTGTTTTTT. This gives the protein CSVARASTGGELFF.

This chain uses TRBV13 with TRBJ1-1, with D possibly matching TRBD1 (6 bases). The CDR3 has 16 residues. Germline V gives CDR1 PRHDT, CDR2 FYEKMQ (reference sequence). Trimming pared 5 bases from V and 2 bases from J, leaving 18 bases between. CDR3 amino acids: CASSAIDRPVNTEAFF. The CDR3 DNA is TGTGCCAGCAGCGCCATAGACAGGCCAGTCAACACTGAAGCTTTCTTT.

The chain couples TRBV6-2 or TRBV6-3 to TRBJ1-2; 7 positions match TRBD1. The CDR3 length is 15 residues. Looked up from germline, CDR1 is MNHEY and CDR2 is SVGEGT. The V and J ends lost 4 bases and 0 bases, in that order; junction bases with no gene match: 5. The CDR3 here is CASSSVGQTNYGYTF. CDR3 DNA: TGTGCCAGCAGTTCAGTGGGACAGACTAACTATGGCTACACCTTC.

A few counts support this clone. The chain recombines TRBV24-1 with TRBJ2-3, with TRBD2 matching over 7 bases. Germline V gene sequence: CDR1 KGHDR, CDR2 SFDVKD. This CDR3 spans 16 amino acids. V shed 3 bases and J 0 bases; nucleotides not matched to a gene: 5. CDR3 amino acids: CATSDRVGGSTDTQYF. The CDR3 DNA is TGTGCCACCAGTGATAGGGTCGGGGGGAGCACAGATACGCAGTATTTT.

The J gene is TRBJ2-2, the V gene TRBV2; 12 bases fit TRBD2. The CDR3 length is 17 residues. CDR1 is SNHLY, CDR2 FYNNEI, per germline. V shed 6 bases and J 6 bases; nucleotides not matched to a gene: 11. The CDR3 reads CASRPGLAGIQPGELFF. The CDR3 region has the DNA TGTGCCAGCAGGCCCGGACTAGCGGGGATACAACCCGGGGAGCTGTTTTTT.

V is TRBV24-1 and J is TRBJ1-2, with D hard to call. Per germline, CDR1 KGHDR and CDR2 SFDVKD. With 3 bases removed from V and 2 bases from J, the gap between germline ends came to 9 bases. The CDR3 spans 14 residues. The CDR3 loop reads CATSDIGRNYGYTF. The CDR3 DNA is TGTGCCACCAGTGATATCGGGAGAAACTATGGCTACACCTTC.

The V and J genes are TRBV15 and TRBJ1-5, with TRBD1 matching over 7 bases. V shed 5 bases and J 3 bases; nucleotides not matched to a gene: 7. In germline, CDR1 is LNHNV, CDR2 YYDKDF (reference sequence). This CDR3 has 15 residues. The CDR3 reads CATSGGQLNNQPQHF. CDR3 DNA sequence: TGTGCCACCAGCGGGGGACAGCTCAACAATCAGCCCCAGCATTTT.

The chain recombines TRBV30 with TRBJ2-7, with 9 positions matching TRBD1. The CDR3 extends over 13 amino acids. V gave up 8 bases and J gave up 4 bases; unmatched junction bases: 9. CDR1 and CDR2 (germline): GTSNPN, SVGIG (reference sequence). CDR3 sequence reads: CARKDRGRYEQYF. The CDR3 DNA sequence: TGTGCCAGGAAGGACAGGGGCAGGTACGAGCAGTACTTC.

The J gene is TRBJ2-7, the V gene TRBV4-3; maybe TRBD1 (5 bases). Per the germline V gene, CDR1 is LGHNA and CDR2 is YSLEER. V dropped 1 base and J dropped 2 bases, with 9 bases sitting between them. CDR3 length equals 14 residues. DNA of the CDR3: TGCGCCAGCAGCCAAGTAGGGGCGACCTACGAGCAGTACTTC. As protein: CASSQVGATYEQYF.

This rearrangement joins TRBV19 to TRBJ2-7; 8 bases are shared with TRBD1. Germline lookup yields CDR1 LNHDA and CDR2 SQIVND (reference sequence). CDR3 length: 14 residues. J gave up 1 base and V 6 bases, and 5 bases lay outside the gene matches. The CDR3 region is CASSRTGTSYEQYF. CDR3 in DNA: TGTGCCAGTAGCCGGACAGGGACTTCCTACGAGCAGTACTTC.

The genes are TRBV18 and TRBJ1-2, with 8 bases aligning to TRBD1. Germline V gives CDR1 KGHSH, CDR2 LQKENI. V was pared by 1 base and J by 6 bases, with 4 bases of the junction left unmatched. The CDR3 length is 14 residues. CDR3 protein: CASSPRTGTDGYTF. In DNA form, the CDR3 reads TGTGCCAGCTCACCACGGACAGGGACGGATGGCTACACCTTC.

To note about this clone: A read error may account for a junction end that differs from germline. The J gene is TRBJ1-1, the V gene TRBV6-5, with TRBD1 as a possible D gene (6 bases). This CDR3 spans 16 amino acids. CDR1 MNHEY and CDR2 SVGAGI come from the germline V gene. The CDR3 here is CASSYRTKTGNPEAFF. Here the CDR3 DNA reads TGTGCCAGCAGTTACCGCACAAAAACAGGGAACCCTGAAGCTTTCTTT.

Here the CDR3 DNA reads TGTGCCAGTAATGAAGAAGGGACAGGCGGGCTGAGTGGCTACACCTTC. Translated, it gives CASNEEGTGGLSGYTF. The chain couples TRBV19 to TRBJ1-2, with 8 bases aligning to TRBD1. CDR1 is LNHDA, CDR2 SQIVND, per germline (reference sequence). The CDR3 extends over 16 amino acids. The J segment lost 7 bases and the V segment lost 7 bases, leaving 17 bases of the junction unmatched.

This clone was observed a single time. V and J are TRBV27 and TRBJ2-7; a weak D match, TRBD1 (6 bases). The CDR3 is 15 amino acids. The V gene lost 6 bases and the J gene lost 4 bases, with 19 bases spanning the gap. Germline loops: CDR1 MNHEY, CDR2 SMNVEV (reference sequence). CDR3 region: CASREAGQKNYEQYF. In DNA, the CDR3 is TGTGCCAGCAGAGAGGCCGGACAGAAGAATTACGAGCAGTACTTC.

The V call is TRBV9, the J call TRBJ2-1; D is perhaps TRBD2 (6 bases). Trimming cost V 0 bases and J 6 bases, with 7 bases left between them. From germline, CDR1 is SGDLS and CDR2 YYNGEE. The CDR3 loop spans 13 amino acids. The chain's CDR3 is CASSVGTTNEQFF. CDR3 sequence (DNA): TGTGCCAGCAGCGTAGGGACTACCAATGAGCAGTTCTTC.

This chain connects TRBV7-8 to TRBJ2-3; 7 bases match TRBD2. V was pared by 6 bases and J by 5 bases, with 5 bases of the junction left unmatched. The CDR3 spans 13 residues. Looked up from germline, CDR1 is SGHVS and CDR2 is FQNEAQ. CDR3 loop: CASRWGEGDTQYF. The CDR3 region has the DNA TGTGCCAGCAGGTGGGGGGAGGGAGATACGCAGTATTTT.

This clone has only one observation. The V and J genes are TRBV5-4 and TRBJ1-2; no clear D. Trimming left V 1 base short and J 5 bases short, with 9 bases between. Germline loops: CDR1 SGHNT, CDR2 YYREEE (reference sequence). The CDR3 consists of 13 residues. CDR3 DNA sequence: TGTGCCAGCAGCTTGCCAGGTGGTTATGGCTACACCTTC. It specifies CASSLPGGYGYTF.

The V call is TRBV29-1, the J call TRBJ2-7; 10 positions agree with TRBD2. The V segment lost 6 bases and the J segment 4 bases; nucleotides outside the gene matches: 9. The CDR3 is 14 residues long. Germline lookup yields CDR1 SQVTM and CDR2 ANQGSEA. The CDR3 nucleotides are TGCAGCGTATGTCTAGCGGGAGCCTATTACGAGCAGTACTTC. Translation gives CSVCLAGAYYEQYF.

The chain combines TRBV11-2 with TRBJ2-7; weak D call: TRBD2 (6 bases). The CDR3 has 15 amino acids. Deletions cut 0 bases from V and 1 base from J, with 10 bases between. Germline lookup yields CDR1 SGHAT and CDR2 FQNNGV. CDR3 sequence: CASSLDWGTSYEQYF. CDR3 coding DNA: TGTGCCAGCAGCTTAGATTGGGGGACTTCCTACGAGCAGTACTTC.

The V gene is TRBV30, the J gene TRBJ1-2; maybe TRBD1 (6 bases). The V end lost 1 base, the J end lost 8 bases, and 17 bases lay between the germline ends. This CDR3 comprises 14 residues. Per germline, CDR1 GTSNPN and CDR2 SVGIG (reference sequence). Here the CDR3 DNA reads TGTGCCTGGAGTGCGGGGGGCGCGAGAGGGGGCTACACCTTC. This translates into CAWSAGGARGGYTF.

The chain has TRBV5-1 and TRBJ2-1; 8 bases line up with TRBD2. This CDR3 is built from 16 residues. Germline V gene sequence: CDR1 SGHRS, CDR2 YFSETQ. With V trimmed by 4 bases and J by 1 base, 7 bases remained unmatched. This chain's CDR3 is CASSPPSSGSYNEQFF. The CDR3 DNA reads TGCGCCAGCAGCCCGCCATCTAGCGGGTCCTACAATGAGCAGTTCTTC.

The V call is TRBV9, the J call TRBJ1-2; no firm D call. The length of the CDR3 is 13 residues. Germline CDR1 SGDLS, CDR2 YYNGEE. V lost 4 bases to trimming and J lost 4 bases, with 11 bases between them. As DNA, the CDR3 is TGTGCCAGCAGCCCGACGGGGAGCTATGGCTACACCTTC. Residues: CASSPTGSYGYTF.

The genes are TRBV19 and TRBJ1-5; D possibly corresponds to TRBD1 (6 bases). Deletions cut 7 bases from V and 0 bases from J, with 13 bases between. The CDR3 consists of 15 residues. CDR1 is LNHDA and CDR2 is SQIVND in the germline V gene (reference sequence). CDR3 sequence: CASNGGADSNQPQHF. The CDR3 coding sequence is TGTGCCAGTAATGGGGGCGCGGATAGCAATCAGCCCCAGCATTTT.

This clone appeared once. This chain uses TRBV6-5 with TRBJ1-6; no firm D call. The V gene lost 7 bases and the J gene lost 7 bases, with 14 bases spanning the gap. The CDR3 has 14 amino acids. CDR1 is MNHEY, CDR2 SVGAGI, per germline. The CDR3 region has the DNA TGTGCCAGCACCCATAGGGAGCGCAATTCACCCCTCCACTTT. Translation: CASTHRERNSPLHF.

The chain links TRBV6-2 or TRBV6-3 to TRBJ1-1, with D possibly TRBD1 on 6 matching bases. The germline gives CDR1 MNHEY, CDR2 SVGEGT. Trimming removed 4 bases from V and 8 bases from J, with 11 bases in between. This CDR3 is built from 12 residues. DNA for the CDR3: TGTGCCAGCAGTTTCACAGGGCCCGAAGCTTTCTTT. Protein product: CASSFTGPEAFF.

The CDR3 spells CASSFTHLQTDLNTEAFF. The CDR3 DNA reads TGTGCCAGCAGTTTTACCCACCTACAGACAGACCTGAACACTGAAGCTTTCTTT. The chain carries TRBV6-2 or TRBV6-3 and TRBJ1-1; maybe TRBD1 (5 bases). V shed 4 bases and J shed 0 bases, with 21 bases lying between them. Per the germline V gene, CDR1 is MNHEY and CDR2 is SVGEGT. The CDR3 is 18 amino acids.

The chain carries TRBV2 and TRBJ2-1, with no clear D. Germline values: CDR1 SNHLY, CDR2 FYNNEI. V dropped 3 bases and J dropped 6 bases, with 12 bases sitting between them. CDR3 size: 14 residues. The DNA for the CDR3 is TGTGCCAGCAGTGATATTCTTCGGAGCAATGAGCAGTTCTTC. Translation: CASSDILRSNEQFF. Drawing the rest from reference TRBV2 and TRBJ2-1, the complete variable domain is EPEVTQTPSHQVTQMGQEVILRCVPISNHLYFYWYRQILGQKVEFLVSFYNNEISEKSEIFDDQFSVERPDGSNFTLKIRSTKLEDSAMYFCASSDILRSNEQFFGPGTRLTVL.

The chain's CDR3 is CASSPSRQTSQPQHF. The CDR3 bases are TGTGCCAGCAGCCCTAGCCGGCAGACGAGTCAGCCCCAGCATTTT. The V call is TRBV2, the J call TRBJ1-5; no clear D gene. The length of the CDR3 is 15 residues. Trimming took 6 bases from V and 6 from J, leaving 18 bases between them. Germline lookup yields CDR1 SNHLY and CDR2 FYNNEI.

The V gene is TRBV15, the J gene TRBJ2-3, with TRBD2 matching 14 bases. The CDR3 has 17 residues. Germline V CDR1 and CDR2: LNHNV, YYDKDF (reference sequence). With V trimmed by 1 base and J by 5 bases, 5 bases remained unmatched. CDR3 residues: CATSRGGGLAGGDTQYF. The CDR3 DNA follows: TGTGCCACCAGCAGAGGGGGCGGACTAGCGGGAGGAGATACGCAGTATTTT.

J is TRBJ2-2 and V is TRBV5-1; a weak D match, TRBD1 (5 bases). The CDR3 totals 14 residues. Between the trimmed V and J ends, which lost 4 bases and 5 bases, there was a span of 12 bases. Germline CDR1 reads SGHRS; CDR2 reads YFSETQ. The CDR3 nucleotides read TGCGCCAGCAGCACAGGAAACCCGACCGGGGAGCTGTTTTTT. It is translated as CASSTGNPTGELFF.

This chain joins TRBV5-1 and TRBJ2-1; TRBD1 agrees at 7 bases. The CDR3 extends over 15 amino acids. Per germline, CDR1 SGHRS and CDR2 YFSETQ. V lost 0 bases and J lost 2; bases outside the gene matches: 2. CDR3 sequence (DNA): TGCGCCAGCAGCTTGGCCGGGACAGCCTACAATGAGCAGTTCTTC. This encodes CASSLAGTAYNEQFF. Together with reference TRBV5-1 and TRBJ2-1, the CDR3 gives the full variable domain: KAGVTQTPRYLIKTRGQQVTLSCSPISGHRSVSWYQQTPGQGLQFLFEYFSETQRNKGNFPGRFSGRQFSNSRSEMNVSTLELGDSALYLCASSLAGTAYNEQFFGPGTRLTVL.